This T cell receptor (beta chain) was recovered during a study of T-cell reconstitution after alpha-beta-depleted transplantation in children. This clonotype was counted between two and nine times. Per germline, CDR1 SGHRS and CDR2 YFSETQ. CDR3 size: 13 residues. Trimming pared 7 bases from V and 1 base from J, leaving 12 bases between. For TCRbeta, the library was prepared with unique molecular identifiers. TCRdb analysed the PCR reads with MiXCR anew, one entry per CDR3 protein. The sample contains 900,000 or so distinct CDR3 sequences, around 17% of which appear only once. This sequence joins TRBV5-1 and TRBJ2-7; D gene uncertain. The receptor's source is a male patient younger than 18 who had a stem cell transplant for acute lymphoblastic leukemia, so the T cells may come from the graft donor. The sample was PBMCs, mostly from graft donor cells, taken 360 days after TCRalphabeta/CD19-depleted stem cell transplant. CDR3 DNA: TGCGCCAGCCGTCTGACCCAGTCCTACGAGCAGTACTTC. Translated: CASRLTQSYEQYF.